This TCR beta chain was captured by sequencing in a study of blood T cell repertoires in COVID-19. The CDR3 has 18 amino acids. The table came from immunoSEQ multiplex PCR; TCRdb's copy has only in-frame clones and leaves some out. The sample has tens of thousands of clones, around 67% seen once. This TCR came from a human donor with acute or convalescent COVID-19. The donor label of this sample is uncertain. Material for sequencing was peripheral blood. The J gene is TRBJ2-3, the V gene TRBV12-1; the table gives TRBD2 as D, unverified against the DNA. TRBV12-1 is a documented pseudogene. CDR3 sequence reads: CASSHGLEAASSTDTQYF. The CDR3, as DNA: TGTGCCAGCAGCCACGGTTTAGAGGCAGCCTCTAGCACAGATACGCAGTATTTT.